The clone carrying this TCR beta chain showed up just a few times. The antigen is undetermined. In germline, CDR1 is MDHEN, CDR2 SYDVKM. The CDR3 covers 15 residues. With V trimmed by 5 bases and J by 6 bases, 8 bases remained unmatched. The data stem from a study of radiotherapy plus CTLA-4 blockade in lung cancer. The overall study: Around 18% of enrolled patients responded objectively, and more than 25% had disease control.

The protocol was immunoSEQ multiplex PCR, while the TCRdb copy is restricted to in-frame clones and leaves out a portion. The top ten clones hold 16% of a sample with 50,000 to 60,000 clones, roughly four fifths of them seen once. Study-level findings and limits: In blood, TCR clones derived from the tumor expanded after radiotherapy plus ipilimumab.

The sequence derives from a human donor with non-small cell lung cancer who had a complete response to radiotherapy plus ipilimumab. The sequenced sample was peripheral blood, obtained from a patient treated with radiotherapy plus ipilimumab. The J gene is TRBJ1-4, the V gene TRBV28, with 8 bases aligning to TRBD1. Here the CDR3 DNA reads TGTGCCAGCAGTCCCCGGGACAGGCCCTATGAAAAACTGTTTTTT. Its translation: CASSPRDRPYEKLFF.